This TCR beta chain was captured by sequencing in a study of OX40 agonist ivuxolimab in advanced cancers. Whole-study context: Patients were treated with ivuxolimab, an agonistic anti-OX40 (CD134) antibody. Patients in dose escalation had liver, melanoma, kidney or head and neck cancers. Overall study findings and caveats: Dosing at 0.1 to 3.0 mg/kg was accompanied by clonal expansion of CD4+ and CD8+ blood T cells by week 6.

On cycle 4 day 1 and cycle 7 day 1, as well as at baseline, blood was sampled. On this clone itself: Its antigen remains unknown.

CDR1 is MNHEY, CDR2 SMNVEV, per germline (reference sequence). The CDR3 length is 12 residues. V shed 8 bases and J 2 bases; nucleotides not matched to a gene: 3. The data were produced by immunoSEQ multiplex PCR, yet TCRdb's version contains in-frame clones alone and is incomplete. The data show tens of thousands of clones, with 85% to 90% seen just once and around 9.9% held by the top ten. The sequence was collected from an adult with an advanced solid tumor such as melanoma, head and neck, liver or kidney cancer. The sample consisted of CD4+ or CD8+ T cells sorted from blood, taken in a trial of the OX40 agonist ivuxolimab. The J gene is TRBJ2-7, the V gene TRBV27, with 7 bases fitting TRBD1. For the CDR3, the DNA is TGTGCCAGCCGCCAGGGGGCCTACGAGCAGTACTTC. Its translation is CASRQGAYEQYF.